This T cell receptor (beta chain) was sequenced in a study of cytomegalovirus exposure and HLA in healthy donors. Study-wide results and limits: Cytomegalovirus-associated status was assigned to some 160 TCR beta chains.

Comments on this clone: What it recognizes is unknown. An end of the junction differs from the germline gene, which may be a read error.

This CDR3 has 13 amino acids. Germline V gene sequence: CDR1 SQVTM, CDR2 ANQGSEA. Amplification used 60 Vbeta primers and 13 Jbeta primers. Profiled with immunoSEQ multiplex PCR; TCRdb holds only in-frame clones, not every one. Of approximately 170,000 clones listed, around 80% are singletons. The V gene is TRBV29-1, the J gene TRBJ1-2, with 8 positions matching TRBD1. The source is a male donor in good health and CMV-seronegative. What was sequenced was PBMCs. CDR3 in DNA: TGCAGCGTCGCGGACAGGGACAGCTATGGCTACCCCTTC. Amino acid sequence: CSVADRDSYGYPF. The whole variable domain, filled in from reference TRBV29-1 and TRBJ1-2, reads SAVISQKPSRDICQRGTSLTIQCQVDSQVTMMFWYRQQPGQSLTLIATANQGSEATYESGFVIDKFPISRPNLTFSTLTVSNMSPEDSSIYLCSVADRDSYGYPFGSGTRLTVV.